This TCR beta chain was sequenced for a study of shared clonotypes between healthy human individuals. Study-level background: Each donor's CD4 naive and CD4 memory cells filled three plates apiece, CD8 naive two, and CD8 memory one.

Over several immunoSEQ plates, each subset's genomic DNA was distributed in even portions. Produced via immunoSEQ multiplex PCR; TCRdb's table is partial and in-frame only. Of roughly 1,500,000 clones in the sample, approximately 98% were seen once. Remarks on this clone: Its antigen is still unknown.

Study-wide findings and caveats: Sequencing of the sorted subsets was shown by rarefaction to be incomplete despite large depth. Generally, estimated richness proved larger in naive subsets than it did in memory subsets.

The sequence was obtained from a man aged 25 to 40 in good health. The source material was naive CD4+ T cells sorted from blood. The subset denotes: CD45RA+ positively selected.

CDR3 amino acids: CASSLGERTLLNEQFF. Here the CDR3 DNA reads TGTGCCAGCAGCTTAGGAGAGCGGACGCTTCTGAATGAGCAGTTCTTC. This chain connects TRBV11-3 to TRBJ2-1; TRBD2 is a possible D gene (5 bases). Germline loops: CDR1 SGHNT, CDR2 YENEEA. The CDR3 runs 16 residues. V gave up 1 base and J gave up 7 bases, with 17 bases separating them.